This T cell receptor (beta chain) was recovered during a study of blood T cell repertoires in COVID-19. Produced via immunoSEQ multiplex PCR; TCRdb's table is partial and in-frame only. The data contain some 200,000 clones, about 80% of them singletons. V was trimmed by 4 bases and J by 6 bases, leaving 10 bases between them. The CDR3 sequence is 13 residues long. Germline CDR1 SGHTA, CDR2 FQGNSA. Sequencing used peripheral blood. The source of this sequence is a man younger than 45 with active or convalescent COVID-19. V usage is TRBV7-2 and J usage is TRBJ1-5, with D possibly being TRBD1 (5 bases). In DNA form, the CDR3 reads TGTGCCAGCAGCTCTCAGGGTATTCAGCCCCAGCATTTT. Translated: CASSSQGIQPQHF.